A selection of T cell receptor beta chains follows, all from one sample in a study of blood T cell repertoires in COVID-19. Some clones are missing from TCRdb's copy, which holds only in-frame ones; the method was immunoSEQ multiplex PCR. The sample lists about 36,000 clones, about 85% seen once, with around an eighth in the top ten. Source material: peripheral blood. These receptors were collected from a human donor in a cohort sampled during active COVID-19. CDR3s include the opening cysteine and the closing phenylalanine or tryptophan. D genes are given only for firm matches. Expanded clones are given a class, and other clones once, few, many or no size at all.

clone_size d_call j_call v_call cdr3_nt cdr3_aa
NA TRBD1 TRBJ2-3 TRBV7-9 TGTGCCAGCAGTTCAAACTCGGGACAGTTAATCACAGATACGCAGTATTTT CASSSNSGQLITDTQYF
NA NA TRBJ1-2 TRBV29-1 TGCAGCGTTGAAGAAGGGGACTATGGCTATGGCTACACCTTC CSVEEGDYGYGYTF
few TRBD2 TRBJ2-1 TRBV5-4 TGTGCCAGCAGCCCGTCGGGGGGGCGGTACAATGAGCAGTTCTTC CASSPSGGRYNEQFF
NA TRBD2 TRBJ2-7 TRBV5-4 TGTGCCAGCAGCTTAGCGGGGGAGTCCTACGAGCAGTACTTC CASSLAGESYEQYF
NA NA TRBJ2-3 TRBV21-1 TGTGCCAGCAGCAAAGACGGGAGGCGGGACAGGGGCACAGATACGCAGTATTTT CASSKDGRRDRGTDTQYF
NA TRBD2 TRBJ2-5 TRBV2 TGTGCCAGCAGTGGGGGAGGCGGGGGGCAAGAGACCCAGTACTTC CASSGGGGGQETQYF
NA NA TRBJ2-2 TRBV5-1 TGCGCCAGCGGGGACTCCTCGAACACCGGGGAGCTGTTTTTT CASGDSSNTGELFF
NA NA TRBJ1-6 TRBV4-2 TGTGCCAGCAGCCAAGATCCGGGGTCACCCCTCCACTTT CASSQDPGSPLHF
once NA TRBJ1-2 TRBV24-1 TGTGCCACCTCAGATTCTGGCTTACCTGGCTACACCTTC CATSDSGLPGYTF
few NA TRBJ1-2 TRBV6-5 TGTGCCAGCAGGGGGGAGGGATCTAACTATGGCTACACCTTC CASRGEGSNYGYTF
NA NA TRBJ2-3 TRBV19 TGTGCCAGTAGTTTTCGGGGGATTTGGGGCACAGATACGCAGTATTTT CASSFRGIWGTDTQYF
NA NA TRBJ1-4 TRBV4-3 TGCGCCAGCAGCCAAGGGGGAGGGGTCCCTGAAAAACTGTTTTTT CASSQGGGVPEKLFF
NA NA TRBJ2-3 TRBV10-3 TGTGCCATCAGTGGCGGGACTGCCGATACGCAGTATTTT CAISGGTADTQYF
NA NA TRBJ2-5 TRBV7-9 TGTGCCAGCAGTTTCTCCGGGACAACTAAAGAGACCCAGTACTTC CASSFSGTTKETQYF
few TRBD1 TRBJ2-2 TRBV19 TGTGCCAGTGGGTTGACAGGGGGCGTTTGGGGGGAGCTGTTTTTT CASGLTGGVWGELFF
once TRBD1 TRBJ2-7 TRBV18 TGTGCCAGCTCACCCCCGAACAGGGGCGACTACGAGCAGTACTTC CASSPPNRGDYEQYF
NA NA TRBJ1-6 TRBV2 TGTGCCAGCAGTGAAGCTCGCTCAGGTCGCTCACCCCTCCACTTT CASSEARSGRSPLHF
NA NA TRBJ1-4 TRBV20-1 TGCAGTGCTAGTAGTCAGGCCAATGAAAAACTGTTTTTT CSASSQANEKLFF
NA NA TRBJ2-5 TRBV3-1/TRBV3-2 TGTGCCAGCACCCAGTCGGCCCAGTACTTC CASTQSAQYF
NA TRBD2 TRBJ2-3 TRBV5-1 TGCGCCAGCAGCCCCGGCGGGGGGGGCACAGATACGCAGTATTTT CASSPGGGGTDTQYF
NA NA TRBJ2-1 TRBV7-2 TGTGCCAGCAGACAAACCATTACCCAAGACTTTAACAATGAGCAGTTCTTC CASRQTITQDFNNEQFF
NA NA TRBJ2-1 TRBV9 TGTGCCAGCAGCGTAGGGCAGGGTTCCTACAATGAGCAGTTCTTC CASSVGQGSYNEQFF
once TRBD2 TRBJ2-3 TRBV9 TGTGCCAGCAGCTTAGCGGGGGGATCTAGGACAGATACGCAGTATTTT CASSLAGGSRTDTQYF
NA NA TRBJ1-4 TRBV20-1 TGCAGTGCACACGAACAGGAAAAACTGTTTTTT CSAHEQEKLFF
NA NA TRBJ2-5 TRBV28 TGTGCCAGCAGGTTGCGAGAGACCCAGTACTTC CASRLRETQYF